This T cell receptor beta chain was retrieved from a study of response to subunit inactivated influenza vaccine. Details on this clonotype: No antigen is known for it.

Study results and caveats: T cells newly recruited by each seasonal influenza vaccination are few, the authors suggested.

TCRdb recomputed calls from the RT-PCR reads with MiXCR, one row per CDR3 protein. The profile shows hundreds of thousands of distinct CDR3 sequences, about 15% of them singletons. The specimen was PBMCs from blood, collected 11 to 12 days after vaccination. The receptor's source is a man in his fifties or sixties who received an inactivated influenza vaccine.

The CDR3 bases are TGCAGCGTTGAAGGGCGAGTTAGGGGCCACCCCTACGAGCAGTACTTC. Its translation is CSVEGRVRGHPYEQYF. The chain recombines TRBV29-1 with TRBJ2-7, with D possibly matching TRBD1 (5 bases). V gave up 1 base and J gave up 2 bases, with 18 bases separating them. Per germline, CDR1 SQVTM and CDR2 ANQGSEA. The CDR3 is 16 residues long.